These 4 T cell receptor beta chains were all obtained from the same sample, sequenced in a study of tumor-infiltrating lymphocytes in primary liver carcinoma. Using a constant-region primer together with ProtoScript II reverse transcriptase, TCR beta cDNA was made from approximately 500 ng of total RNA. Construction of TCR beta libraries relied on three successive nested multiplex PCR rounds employing slightly modified ARM-PCR. A C-beta reverse primer was combined with TRBV1-TRBV30 forward primers in the first two PCR rounds, and each round had approximately 10 cycles. TCRdb independently ran MiXCR on the multiplex PCR reads; one entry per CDR3 protein. The data show some 180,000 distinct CDR3 sequences, around four fifths seen once. Co-extraction of RNA and DNA was performed on roughly 20-34 mg of unsorted bulk tissue. The sequenced sample was tumor tissue from primary liver carcinoma. These receptor sequences come from a middle-aged man with primary liver carcinoma and hepatitis B virus infection.

In regard to this clonotype: An end of the junction differs from the germline gene, which may be a read error. The CDR3 DNA follows: TGTGCTAGCATCTTACAAGCGGGAGTCAGCGCAGATACGCAATATTTT. This encodes CASILQAGVSADTQYF. The chain combines TRBV11-2 with TRBJ2-3; 8 bases map to TRBD2. Looked up from germline, CDR1 is SGHAT and CDR2 is FQNNGV. The CDR3 covers 16 residues.

Comment on this clonotype: The germline gene is not matched at one end of the junction; a read error may be the cause. The gene calls are TRBV4-1 and TRBJ2-7; D is unresolved. CDR3 length equals 14 residues. Per germline, CDR1 MGHRA and CDR2 YSYEKL. The CDR3 protein is CASSHTIDSYEHYF. In nucleotides, the CDR3 is TGCGCCAGCAGTCATACTATCGATTCCTACGAGCACTACTTC.

This clonotype has a handful of counts. This clone may be a read error of a much larger clone one base away. The rearrangement uses TRBV11-2 and TRBJ2-2; D call uncertain. The CDR3 has 16 amino acids. CDR1 is SGHAT and CDR2 is FQNNGV in the germline V gene. CDR3 bases: TGTGCCAGCAGCTACCGCACGGTGGCGAACACCTGGGAGCTGTTTTTT. It codes for CASSYRTVANTWELFF.

This clonotype has a single count. A much larger clone differs by one base, so this may be a read error. The genes are TRBV7-9 and TRBJ1-4; D might be TRBD1 (5 bases). The CDR3 consists of 12 residues. Trimming left V 3 bases short and J 7 bases short, with 6 bases between. Germline CDR1 SEHNR, CDR2 FQNEAQ (reference sequence). This chain's CDR3 is CASSLDTEKLFF. In DNA, the CDR3 is TGTGCCAGCAGCTTGGACACTGAAAAACTGTTTTTT. The full variable domain, in which reference TRBV7-9 and TRBJ1-4 provide the parts outside the CDR3, is DTGVSQNPRHKITKRGQNVTFRCDPISEHNRLYWYRQTLGQGPEFLTYFQNEAQLEKSRLLSDRFSAERPKGSFSTLEIQRTEQGDSAMYLCASSLDTEKLFFGSGTQLSVL.